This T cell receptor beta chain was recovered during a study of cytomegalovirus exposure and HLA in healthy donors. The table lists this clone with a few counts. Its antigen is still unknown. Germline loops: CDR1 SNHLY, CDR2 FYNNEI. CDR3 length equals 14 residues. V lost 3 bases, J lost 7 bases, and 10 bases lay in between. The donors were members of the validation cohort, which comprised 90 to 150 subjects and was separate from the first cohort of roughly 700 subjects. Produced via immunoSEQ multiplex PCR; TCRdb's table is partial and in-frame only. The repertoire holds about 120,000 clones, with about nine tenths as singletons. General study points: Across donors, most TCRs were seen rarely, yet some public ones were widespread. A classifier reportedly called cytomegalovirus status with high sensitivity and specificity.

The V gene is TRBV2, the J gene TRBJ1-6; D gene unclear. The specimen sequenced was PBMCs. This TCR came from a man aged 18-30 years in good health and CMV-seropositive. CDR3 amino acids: CASSEAGDNSPLHF. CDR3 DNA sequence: TGTGCCAGCAGTGAGGCAGGCGACAATTCACCCCTCCACTTT.